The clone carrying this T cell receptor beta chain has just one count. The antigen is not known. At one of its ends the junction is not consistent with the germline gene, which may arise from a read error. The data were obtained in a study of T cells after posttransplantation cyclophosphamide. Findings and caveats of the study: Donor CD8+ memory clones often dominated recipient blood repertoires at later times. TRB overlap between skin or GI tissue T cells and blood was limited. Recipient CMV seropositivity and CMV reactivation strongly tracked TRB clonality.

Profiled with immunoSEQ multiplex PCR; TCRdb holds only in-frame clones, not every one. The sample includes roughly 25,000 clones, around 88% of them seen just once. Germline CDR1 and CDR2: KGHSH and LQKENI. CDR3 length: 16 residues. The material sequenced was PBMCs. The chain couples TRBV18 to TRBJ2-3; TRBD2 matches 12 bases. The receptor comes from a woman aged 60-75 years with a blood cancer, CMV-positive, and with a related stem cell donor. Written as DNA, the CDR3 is TGTGCCAGCTCACCAGGACTAGCGGGAAGCGGAGATGCGCAGTATTTT. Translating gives CASSPGLAGSGDAQYF.